A selection of T cell receptor beta chains follows, all from one sample in a study of T cell responses to AZD1222 COVID-19 vaccine. Assay: immunoSEQ multiplex PCR; the TCRdb copy retains only in-frame clones and omits some. The table lists tens of thousands of clones, 70% to 90% of them singletons. The material was peripheral blood, obtained 28 days after the second dose of the MenACWY control vaccine. These receptors all stem from an adult who received the MenACWY meningococcal vaccine as a control. Each CDR3 is given with its conserved first and last residue. D genes are given only for firm matches. Clone sizes are given selectively: once, few, many, or a class where the clone is expanded.

abundance	len	v_gene	d_gene	j_gene	CDR3nt	CDR3aa
-	16	TRBV7-9	TRBD2	TRBJ2-3	TGTGCCAGCAGTCCTAGCGGGGGGGTCAGCACAGATACGCAGTATTTT	CASSPSGGVSTDTQYF
-	14	TRBV20-1	-	TRBJ1-5	TGCAGTGCTAGTTTCCGGGGAAGCAATCAGCCCCAGCATTTT	CSASFRGSNQPQHF
-	15	TRBV7-9	-	TRBJ2-2	TGTGCCAGCAGCTTATGGGCCACTCCGGCCGGGGAGCTGTTTTTT	CASSLWATPAGELFF
-	16	TRBV5-1	-	TRBJ2-3	TGCGCCAGCAGCGGGGGACTTTCGTCGAACACAGATACGCAGTATTTT	CASSGGLSSNTDTQYF
-	16	TRBV19	TRBD1	TRBJ1-2	TGTGCCAGTGCTCGGGGACAGGGGGCTGCTAACTATGGCTACACCTTC	CASARGQGAANYGYTF
-	14	TRBV18	-	TRBJ2-1	TGTGCCAGCTCCCGGGAACAGGCAACTAATGAGCAGTTCTTC	CASSREQATNEQFF
-	13	TRBV2	-	TRBJ1-2	TGTGCCAGCAGTGAAACCAGGAGCGTCGGCTACACCTTC	CASSETRSVGYTF
-	13	TRBV9	-	TRBJ1-3	TGTGCCAGCAGCGTACAGGGGGGAAACACCATATATTTT	CASSVQGGNTIYF
-	15	TRBV27	-	TRBJ1-1	TGTGCCAGCAGTTTTCATCGACACATGAACACTGAAGCTTTCTTT	CASSFHRHMNTEAFF
-	12	TRBV9	-	TRBJ2-7	TGTGCCAGCAGTTCACAGGGCGGCGAGCAGTACTTC	CASSSQGGEQYF
-	15	TRBV6-2/TRBV6-3	TRBD2	TRBJ2-2	TGTGCCAGCAGTTACTCGGGCGGGAGCGCCGGGGAGCTGTTTTTT	CASSYSGGSAGELFF
-	13	TRBV10-3	-	TRBJ2-3	TGTGCCATCAGTGAGTCCTACACAGATACGCAGTATTTT	CAISESYTDTQYF
-	13	TRBV19	-	TRBJ1-1	TGTGCCAGTAGTACTCTGGGCCCTAAGGGGGCTTTCTTT	CASSTLGPKGAFF
-	13	TRBV29-1	-	TRBJ1-1	TGCAGCGTTAGTCTGTCGAGGGACACTGAAGCTTTCTTT	CSVSLSRDTEAFF
-	14	TRBV19	-	TRBJ1-2	TGTGCCAGTAGTACAACAAGGGGGATCTATGGCTACACCTTC	CASSTTRGIYGYTF
-	18	TRBV7-2	-	TRBJ1-4	TGTGCCAGCAGCTTACTTCCGGGTTCTCTTGCAACTAATGAAAAACTGTTTTTT	CASSLLPGSLATNEKLFF
few	17	TRBV14	-	TRBJ2-1	TGTGCCAGCAGCCAGGGCTGGCTAGCGAGGTCCTACAATGAGCAGTTCTTC	CASSQGWLARSYNEQFF
once	17	TRBV7-8	TRBD2	TRBJ2-3	TGTGCCAGCAGCCGATCGTGGCGGGGGGGCAACTCAGATACGCAGTATTTT	CASSRSWRGGNSDTQYF
-	14	TRBV2	TRBD2	TRBJ2-1	TGTGCCAGTAAATGGGTCCTAGCGGGGAATGAGCAGTTCTTC	CASKWVLAGNEQFF
once	16	TRBV5-1	-	TRBJ1-4	TGCGCCAGCAGCCGATCCGGGACGATGAGCGATGAAAAACTGTTTTTT	CASSRSGTMSDEKLFF
-	14	TRBV30	-	TRBJ1-2	TGTGCCTGGAGTCCTCCAATTCGGGGCCATGGCTACACCTTC	CAWSPPIRGHGYTF
-	14	TRBV5-1	-	TRBJ1-1	TGCGCCAGCAGCTCCGGGATTTACAGCGACGAAGCTTTCTTT	CASSSGIYSDEAFF
-	16	TRBV4-2	-	TRBJ2-7	TGTGCCAGCAGCTCCGGAGCTAGCGACCCATTCTACGAGCAGTACTTC	CASSSGASDPFYEQYF
-	14	TRBV4-2	-	TRBJ1-1	TGTGCCAGCAGCATCCGGGGTTTGAACACTGAAGCTTTCTTT	CASSIRGLNTEAFF
-	14	TRBV6-5	-	TRBJ2-2	TGTGCCAGCAGATTACGTAACTCTCCCGGGGAGCTGTTTTTT	CASRLRNSPGELFF
few	17	TRBV5-4	-	TRBJ2-6	TGTGCCAGCATCCCGGGACGGGAGTACTCTGGGGCCAACGTCCTGACTTTC	CASIPGREYSGANVLTF
-	14	TRBV7-2	TRBD1	TRBJ1-2	TGTGCCAGCAGCCCCAATGGACAGGGCTATGGCTACACCTTC	CASSPNGQGYGYTF
-	16	TRBV9	-	TRBJ1-3	TGTGCCAGCAGCGTAATTGCGGGCGCCTCTGGAAACACCATATATTTT	CASSVIAGASGNTIYF
-	14	TRBV3-1/TRBV3-2	-	TRBJ2-1	TGTGCCAGCAGCCGGGCGGCCCACGGGGGTGAGCAGTTCTTC	CASSRAAHGGEQFF
-	16	TRBV7-6	TRBD1	TRBJ1-3	TGTGCCAGCAGCTTAGGACAGGGGGCCTCTGGAAACACCATATATTTT	CASSLGQGASGNTIYF
-	19	TRBV7-9	TRBD2	TRBJ2-1	TGTGCCAGCAGCCCCACGGTGGGTAGCGGGAGGGGCTCATACAATGAGCAGTTCTTC	CASSPTVGSGRGSYNEQFF
-	15	TRBV11-2	-	TRBJ1-6	TGTGCCAGCAGCTTAGTGGGGGACGTTAATTCACCCCTCCACTTT	CASSLVGDVNSPLHF
-	12	TRBV2	-	TRBJ2-7	TGTGCCAGCACCCCGTTAGCCTACGAGCAGTACTTC	CASTPLAYEQYF
-	18	TRBV2	TRBD1	TRBJ1-1	TGTGCCAGCAGTGAACATCGGGACAGGGGGCCCTCGGCGTCTGAAGCTTTCTTT	CASSEHRDRGPSASEAFF
once	13	TRBV30	TRBD1	TRBJ2-1	TGTGCCTGGAGTGAGGGACAGGGAAATGAGCAGTTCTTC	CAWSEGQGNEQFF
-	17	TRBV6-2/TRBV6-3	TRBD2	TRBJ2-1	TGTGCCAGCAGTTACTCGGGGGGACTAGCGGGAGGTGATGAGCAGTTCTTC	CASSYSGGLAGGDEQFF
once	11	TRBV27	-	TRBJ1-3	TGTGCCAGCAAAGAGGGAAACACCATATATTTT	CASKEGNTIYF
-	14	TRBV6-5	-	TRBJ1-1	TGTGCCAGCAGTTACTCGGGGGGGAACACTGAAGCTTTCTTT	CASSYSGGNTEAFF
-	15	TRBV6-5	TRBD1	TRBJ2-7	TGTGCCAGCAGGCCCGGGACAGGGGGCTCCTACGAGCAGTACTTC	CASRPGTGGSYEQYF
-	17	TRBV28	TRBD1	TRBJ1-2	TGTGCCAGCAGTTCGGGACAGGGAGGAATCCGAAACTATGGCTACACCTTC	CASSSGQGGIRNYGYTF
few	13	TRBV5-1	-	TRBJ1-6	TGCGCCAGCAGCTTGGAAAGTGAGGGGCCCCTCCACTTT	CASSLESEGPLHF
-	14	TRBV28	TRBD1	TRBJ2-5	TGTGCCAGCAGCCCTACAGGGGGTCGGGAGACCCAGTACTTC	CASSPTGGRETQYF
-	14	TRBV6-6	-	TRBJ1-4	TGTGCCAGCAGTTATGGACGGGATAATGAAAAACTGTTTTTT	CASSYGRDNEKLFF
-	15	TRBV5-1	TRBD1	TRBJ2-1	TGCGCCAGCAGTCTCACGGGACAGACCAAGGATGAGCAGTTCTTC	CASSLTGQTKDEQFF
-	11	TRBV3-1/TRBV3-2	-	TRBJ2-5	TGTGCCAGCAGTCTTCAAGAGACCCAGTACTTC	CASSLQETQYF
-	12	TRBV7-2	-	TRBJ2-1	TGTGCCAGCAGCCTCACTCCTGGTGAGCAGTTCTTC	CASSLTPGEQFF
-	15	TRBV7-2	-	TRBJ2-7	TGTGCCAGCAGCCCCCCTTCCGGGTCCCTGAGCGAGCAGTACTTC	CASSPPSGSLSEQYF
-	13	TRBV6-5	TRBD1	TRBJ2-2	TGTGCCAGCACACCGACAGGGCCCGGGGAGCTGTTTTTT	CASTPTGPGELFF
-	15	TRBV15	-	TRBJ1-3	TGTGCCACCAGCAGAGATCCCGGGAGCGGAAACACCATATATTTT	CATSRDPGSGNTIYF
-	17	TRBV9	TRBD2	TRBJ2-3	TGTGCCAGCAGCGGACTAGCGGGGGGCCTAAGCACAGATACGCAGTATTTT	CASSGLAGGLSTDTQYF
once	14	TRBV19	TRBD1	TRBJ1-1	TGTGCCAGTGAAGAGACAGGGTTCGACACTGAAGCTTTCTTT	CASEETGFDTEAFF
-	15	TRBV9	TRBD1	TRBJ2-3	TGTGCCAGCAGCGCCTCGGGACAGGGGCTAGATACGCAGTATTTT	CASSASGQGLDTQYF
-	14	TRBV5-3	-	TRBJ1-3	TGTGCCAGAAGCCCAGGACAGTCTGGAAACACCATATATTTT	CARSPGQSGNTIYF
-	15	TRBV4-2	TRBD2	TRBJ2-5	TGTGCCAGCAGCCAAGAATGGGAGGGCCAAGAGACCCAGTACTTC	CASSQEWEGQETQYF
-	15	TRBV10-3	-	TRBJ1-6	TGTGCCATCAGTGAAACCCTACAGCGTAATTCACCCCTCCACTTT	CAISETLQRNSPLHF
-	15	TRBV7-9	-	TRBJ2-7	TGTGCCAGCAGCCCTCCCGTCGGGGTACCCTACGAGCAGTACTTC	CASSPPVGVPYEQYF